Presented here are 6 T cell receptor beta chains from one specimen sequenced in a study of cytomegalovirus exposure and HLA in healthy donors. Primers included in the PCR were 60 Vbeta and 13 Jbeta primers. The assay was immunoSEQ multiplex PCR, and TCRdb's table has in-frame clones only and misses some. This table has under 100,000 clones, more than 65% appearing once. Sample: PBMCs. The receptors were sampled from a human donor in good health.

The V call is TRBV7-9, the J call TRBJ2-3; D not resolved. Germline V gene sequence: CDR1 SEHNR, CDR2 FQNEAQ (reference sequence). The length of the CDR3 is 15 residues. V was pared by 5 bases and J by 3 bases, with 15 bases between. DNA of the CDR3: TGTGCCAGCAGCCGCTCTAACGTAAGAACAGATACGCAGTATTTT. Encoded protein: CASSRSNVRTDTQYF. Combining the CDR3 with reference TRBV7-9 and TRBJ2-3 gives the whole variable domain DTGVSQNPRHKITKRGQNVTFRCDPISEHNRLYWYRQTLGQGPEFLTYFQNEAQLEKSRLLSDRFSAERPKGSFSTLEIQRTEQGDSAMYLCASSRSNVRTDTQYFGPGTRLTVL.

The J gene is TRBJ1-1, the V gene TRBV5-5, with 7 bases identical to TRBD1. V was pared by 5 bases and J by 5 bases, with 6 bases of the junction left unmatched. This CDR3 is 13 amino acids long. Germline CDR1 reads SGHKS; CDR2 reads YYEKEE (reference sequence). CDR3: CASRRQGRTEAFF. CDR3 nucleotides: TGTGCCAGCAGGCGACAGGGAAGGACTGAAGCTTTCTTT.

The rearrangement joins TRBV6-5 to TRBJ2-7, with a tentative D call TRBD1 (6 bases). V lost 5 bases to trimming and J lost 2 bases, with 16 bases between them. The CDR3 runs 15 residues. Germline V gene sequence: CDR1 MNHEY, CDR2 SVGAGI. As DNA, the CDR3 is TGTGCCAGCAGTCCCCGACAGGCGTTGACCTACGAGCAGTACTTC. Encoded protein: CASSPRQALTYEQYF.

The V call is TRBV2, the J call TRBJ2-7; weak D call: TRBD2 (7 bases). CDR3 length: 13 amino acids. Trimming took 5 bases from V and 4 from J, leaving 12 bases between them. Germline V lookup: CDR1 SNHLY, CDR2 FYNNEI. This chain's CDR3 is CASSRGGAYEQYF. The CDR3 DNA reads TGTGCCAGCAGTAGGGGGGGCGCGTACGAGCAGTACTTC. The variable domain in full, completed from reference TRBV2 and TRBJ2-7, reads EPEVTQTPSHQVTQMGQEVILRCVPISNHLYFYWYRQILGQKVEFLVSFYNNEISEKSEIFDDQFSVERPDGSNFTLKIRSTKLEDSAMYFCASSRGGAYEQYFGPGTRLTVT.

V gene TRBV6-5 combines with J gene TRBJ2-3; D is possibly TRBD1 (5 bases). The germline V gene encodes CDR1 MNHEY and CDR2 SVGAGI. V was trimmed by 0 bases and J by 3 bases, leaving 7 bases between them. This CDR3 has 14 residues. DNA for the CDR3: TGTGCCAGCAGTTACTCAGCAGGGACAGATACGCAGTATTTT. This sequence encodes CASSYSAGTDTQYF.

The chain has TRBV6-5 and TRBJ2-7; 9 bases are a match to TRBD1. Germline lookup yields CDR1 MNHEY and CDR2 SVGAGI. Trimming cost V 4 bases and J 3 bases; bases outside gene matches: 4. This CDR3 contains 14 residues. The chain's CDR3 is CASSLGQGFYEQYF. For the CDR3, the DNA is TGTGCCAGCAGTTTGGGACAGGGATTCTACGAGCAGTACTTC.